This T cell receptor (beta chain) was sequenced for a study of shared clonotypes between healthy human individuals. On the study more broadly: The study used three CD4 naive, three CD4 memory, two CD8 naive and one CD8 memory plate per donor. Whole-study findings and limits: Shared across a handful of donors were around 4.7% of the naive CD4 clonotypes. The study sampled only blood, and tissue repertoires likely differ. Researchers found naive subsets generally carried larger estimated richness than memory subsets.

This table comes from immunoSEQ multiplex PCR, and its TCRdb copy is limited to in-frame clones, with some not included. This table has some 1,900,000 clones, approximately 94% appearing once. Naive-designated CD8 cells lacked CD45RO, were positively enriched for CCR7, and omitted terminally differentiated effector memory CD45RA+ cells. Concerning this clone: Its matching antigen is unknown.

The CDR3 has 13 amino acids. CDR1 and CDR2 (germline): MDHEN, SYDVKM. Unmatched junction bases numbered 4, after V lost 6 bases and J lost 5 bases. The receptor was derived from a man aged 18 to 29 in good health. The source material was naive CD8+ T cells sorted from blood. The chain combines TRBV28 with TRBJ1-5; 7 bases are a match to TRBD1. The CDR3 bases are TGTGCCAGCAGACCTACAGGGGATCAGCCCCAGCATTTT. Translating it yields CASRPTGDQPQHF.